Listed below are T cell receptor beta chains from one sample, sequenced in a study of cytomegalovirus exposure and HLA in healthy donors. Profiled with immunoSEQ multiplex PCR; TCRdb holds only in-frame clones, not every one. The table has approximately 130,000 clones, 81% seen once. Sequenced: PBMCs. The receptors come from a man between 18 and 29 years old in good health and CMV-seronegative. The conserved cysteine and the conserved F or W are not part of the CDR3 here. Fields, in order: J gene, V gene, CDR3 protein.

J: TRBJ1-1; V: TRBV5-6; CDR3: ASSLGRGTTEAF
J: TRBJ2-7; V: TRBV10-1; CDR3: AHLHPGECGCEQY
J: TRBJ1-2; V: TRBV30; CDR3: AWSVRPGGYT
J: TRBJ1-2; V: TRBV28; CDR3: ASSTRGGGFSGYT
J: TRBJ1-2; V: TRBV7-9; CDR3: ASSHSGTDSKNYGYT
J: TRBJ1-1; V: TRBV11-1; CDR3: ASSQGTLSALGEAF
J: TRBJ2-4; V: TRBV5-3; CDR3: ARSWVSSVAKNIQY
J: TRBJ2-3; V: TRBV7-2; CDR3: ASSILAGRTDTQY
J: TRBJ1-6; V: TRBV30; CDR3: AWSVRAGVFNSPLH
J: TRBJ2-7; V: TRBV6-5; CDR3: ASSTGSVEQY
J: TRBJ1-3; V: TRBV9; CDR3: ASSYGDRGDTIY
J: TRBJ1-4; V: TRBV5-1; CDR3: ASSRTYREGEKLF
J: TRBJ1-2; V: TRBV11-2; CDR3: ASSPRSYGYT
J: TRBJ1-4; V: TRBV11-2; CDR3: ASSLHLETANEKLF
J: TRBJ1-4; V: TRBV9; CDR3: ASSRGRAAEKLF
J: TRBJ2-7; V: TRBV7-9; CDR3: ASSAGTGQNYEQY
J: TRBJ1-5; V: TRBV27; CDR3: ASSLHPTTPQH
J: TRBJ2-3; V: TRBV30; CDR3: AWSVHPDTQY
J: TRBJ1-6; V: TRBV4-3; CDR3: ASSQQDPGQGSYNSPLH
J: TRBJ1-3; V: TRBV6-6; CDR3: ASSYSVSGNTIY
J: TRBJ1-1; V: TRBV7-6; CDR3: ASSRDRSFGTEAF
J: TRBJ2-1; V: TRBV5-4; CDR3: ASSFTGNNEQF
J: TRBJ2-5; V: TRBV10-1; CDR3: ASSEPSGAGVGTQY
J: TRBJ2-1; V: TRBV5-4; CDR3: ASSAMFGTGAEQF
J: TRBJ1-2; V: TRBV10-2; CDR3: ASSESPDTNYGYT
J: TRBJ1-4; V: TRBV6-1; CDR3: ASRGQGAGEKLF
J: TRBJ1-1; V: TRBV9; CDR3: ASRRARTGKRDTEAF
J: TRBJ2-2; V: TRBV5-1; CDR3: ASSWEHTGELF
J: TRBJ2-7; V: TRBV29-1; CDR3: SAGLLQKEQY
J: TRBJ2-2; V: TRBV2; CDR3: ASSESVGTGGDTGELF
J: TRBJ2-5; V: TRBV5-1; CDR3: ASSADRGLSPLQETQY
J: TRBJ2-2; V: TRBV19; CDR3: ASSHRTGKGTGELF
J: TRBJ2-3; V: TRBV10-3; CDR3: AIKRLAGYDTQY
J: TRBJ1-1; V: TRBV5-1; CDR3: ASSLGGGHPEAF
J: TRBJ2-7; V: TRBV5-4; CDR3: ASSQGRDKYYEQY
J: TRBJ1-2; V: TRBV28; CDR3: AITTGTAYGYT
J: TRBJ1-6; V: TRBV5-1; CDR3: ASSRGGTRGGSPLH
J: TRBJ2-1; V: TRBV29-1; CDR3: SVAATLNEQF
J: TRBJ2-5; V: TRBV4-2; CDR3: ASSQDASGGSETQY
J: TRBJ2-7; V: TRBV27; CDR3: ASSFSRTGAITYEQY
J: TRBJ1-6; V: TRBV9; CDR3: ASSVGLADVNSPLH
J: TRBJ2-3; V: TRBV4-2; CDR3: ASSQETGGNTDTQY
J: TRBJ2-6; V: TRBV6-4; CDR3: ASSDWQGLNGGANVLT
J: TRBJ1-1; V: TRBV19; CDR3: ASSIWGGDTEAF
J: TRBJ1-2; V: TRBV7-8; CDR3: ASSLGSPGVGNYGYT
J: TRBJ2-1; V: TRBV9; CDR3: ASSVWAGQIYNEQF
J: TRBJ1-3; V: TRBV4-1; CDR3: ASSQARDRGDDTIY
J: TRBJ1-1; V: TRBV19; CDR3: ASSTTGTPAEAF
J: TRBJ1-1; V: TRBV4-1; CDR3: ASSQERTGGASEAF
J: TRBJ2-2; V: TRBV29-1; CDR3: SVGGDKTNTGELF